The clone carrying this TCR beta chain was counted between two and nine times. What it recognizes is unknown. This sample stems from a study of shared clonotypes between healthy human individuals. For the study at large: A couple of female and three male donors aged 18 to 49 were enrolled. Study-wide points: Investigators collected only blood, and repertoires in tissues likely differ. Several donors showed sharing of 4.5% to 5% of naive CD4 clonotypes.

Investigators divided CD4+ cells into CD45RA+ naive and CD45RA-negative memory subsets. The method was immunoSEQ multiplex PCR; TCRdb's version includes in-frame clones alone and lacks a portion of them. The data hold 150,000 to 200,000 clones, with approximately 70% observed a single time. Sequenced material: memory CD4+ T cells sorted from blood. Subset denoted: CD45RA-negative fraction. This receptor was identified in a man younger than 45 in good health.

The CDR3 spells CASVERELSNIQYF. CDR3 nucleotides: TGTGCCAGCGTAGAGCGGGAATTGAGCAACATTCAGTACTTC. J is TRBJ2-4 and V is TRBV7-9, with 7 bases that match TRBD2. The CDR3 totals 14 residues. Per the germline V gene, CDR1 is SEHNR and CDR2 is FQNEAQ (reference sequence). V dropped 8 bases and J dropped 7; count of bases not matched to a gene: 11.